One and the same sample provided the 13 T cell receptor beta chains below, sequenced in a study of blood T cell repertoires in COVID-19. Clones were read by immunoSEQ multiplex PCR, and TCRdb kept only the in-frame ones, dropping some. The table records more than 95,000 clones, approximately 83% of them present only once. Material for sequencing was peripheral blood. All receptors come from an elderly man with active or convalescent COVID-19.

The CDR3: CASSDHHGTTAGYEQYF. The CDR3 DNA reads as TGTGCCAGCAGTGACCACCACGGGACCACCGCGGGGTACGAGCAGTACTTC. The rearrangement links TRBV6-2 or TRBV6-3 to TRBJ2-7, with TRBD2 as a possible D gene (6 bases). Trimming pared 5 bases from V and 4 bases from J, leaving 24 bases between. CDR1 is MNHEY and CDR2 is SVGEGT in the germline V gene. The CDR3 has 17 amino acids.

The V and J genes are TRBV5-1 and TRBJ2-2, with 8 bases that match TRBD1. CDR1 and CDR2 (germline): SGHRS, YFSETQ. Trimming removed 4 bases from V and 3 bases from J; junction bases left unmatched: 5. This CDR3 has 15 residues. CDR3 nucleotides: TGCGCCAGCAGCGAAGGACAGGGTTACACCGGGGAGCTGTTTTTT. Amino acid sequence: CASSEGQGYTGELFF.

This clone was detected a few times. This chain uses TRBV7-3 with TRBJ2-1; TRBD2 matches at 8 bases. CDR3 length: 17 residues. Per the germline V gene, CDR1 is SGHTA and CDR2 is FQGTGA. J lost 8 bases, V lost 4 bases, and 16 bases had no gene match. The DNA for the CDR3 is TGTGCCAGCAGCTCCCAGGGTTTACGGGAGGGCCTGGATGAGCAGTTCTTC. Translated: CASSSQGLREGLDEQFF.

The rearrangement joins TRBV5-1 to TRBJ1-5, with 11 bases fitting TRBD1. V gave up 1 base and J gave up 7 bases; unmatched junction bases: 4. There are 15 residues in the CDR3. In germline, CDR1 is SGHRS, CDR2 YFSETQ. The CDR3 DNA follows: TGCGCCAGCAGCTTGAGCGGACAGGGGGCGCAGCCCCAGCATTTT. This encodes CASSLSGQGAQPQHF.

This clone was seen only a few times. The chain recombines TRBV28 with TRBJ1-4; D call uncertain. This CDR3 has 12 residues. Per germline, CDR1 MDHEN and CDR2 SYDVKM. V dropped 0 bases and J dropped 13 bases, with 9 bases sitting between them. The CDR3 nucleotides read TGTGCCAGCAGTTTATGGTCAGAGGGACTGTTTTTT. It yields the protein CASSLWSEGLFF.

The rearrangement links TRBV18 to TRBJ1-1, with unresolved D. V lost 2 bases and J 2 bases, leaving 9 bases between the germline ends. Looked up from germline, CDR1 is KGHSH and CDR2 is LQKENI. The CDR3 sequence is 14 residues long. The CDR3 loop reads CASSPSGINTEAFF. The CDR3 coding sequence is TGTGCCAGCTCACCAAGTGGCATTAACACTGAAGCTTTCTTT.

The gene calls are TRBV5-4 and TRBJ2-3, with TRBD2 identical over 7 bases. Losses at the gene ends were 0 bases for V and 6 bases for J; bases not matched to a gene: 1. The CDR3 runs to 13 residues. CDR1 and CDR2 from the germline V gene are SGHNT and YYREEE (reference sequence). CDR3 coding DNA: TGTGCCAGCAGCTTGGCCGGGGGGGATACGCAGTATTTT. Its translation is CASSLAGGDTQYF. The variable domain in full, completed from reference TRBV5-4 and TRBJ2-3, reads ETGVTQSPTHLIKTRGQQVTLRCSSQSGHNTVSWYQQALGQGPQFIFQYYREEENGRGNFPPRFSGLQFPNYSSELNVNALELDDSALYLCASSLAGGDTQYFGPGTRLTVL.

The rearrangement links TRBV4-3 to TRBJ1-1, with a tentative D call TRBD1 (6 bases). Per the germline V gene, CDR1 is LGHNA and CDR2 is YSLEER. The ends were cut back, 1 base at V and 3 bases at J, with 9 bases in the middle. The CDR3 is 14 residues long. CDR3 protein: CASSQVQGHTEAFF. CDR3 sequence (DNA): TGCGCCAGCAGCCAAGTACAGGGACACACTGAAGCTTTCTTT.

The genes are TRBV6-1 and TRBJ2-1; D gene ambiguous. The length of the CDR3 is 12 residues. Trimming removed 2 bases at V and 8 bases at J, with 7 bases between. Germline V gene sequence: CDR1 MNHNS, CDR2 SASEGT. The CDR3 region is CASSESGYEQFF. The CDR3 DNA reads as TGTGCCAGCAGTGAATCGGGTTATGAGCAGTTCTTC.

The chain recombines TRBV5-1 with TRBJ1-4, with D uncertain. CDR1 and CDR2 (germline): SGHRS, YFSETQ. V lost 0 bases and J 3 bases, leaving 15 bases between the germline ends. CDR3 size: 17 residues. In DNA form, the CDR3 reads TGCGCCAGCAGCTTGGGGGGTAGCGGTAATCCTAATGAAAAACTGTTTTTT. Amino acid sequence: CASSLGGSGNPNEKLFF. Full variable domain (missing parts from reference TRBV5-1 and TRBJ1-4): KAGVTQTPRYLIKTRGQQVTLSCSPISGHRSVSWYQQTPGQGLQFLFEYFSETQRNKGNFPGRFSGRQFSNSRSEMNVSTLELGDSALYLCASSLGGSGNPNEKLFFGSGTQLSVL.

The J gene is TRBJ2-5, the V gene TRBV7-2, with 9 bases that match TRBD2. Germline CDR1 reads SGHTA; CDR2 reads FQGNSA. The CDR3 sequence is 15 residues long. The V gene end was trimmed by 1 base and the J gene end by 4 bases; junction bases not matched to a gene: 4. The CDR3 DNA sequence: TGTGCCAGCAGCTTAGTTTTAGCGGGAGCAGAGACCCAGTACTTC. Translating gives CASSLVLAGAETQYF.

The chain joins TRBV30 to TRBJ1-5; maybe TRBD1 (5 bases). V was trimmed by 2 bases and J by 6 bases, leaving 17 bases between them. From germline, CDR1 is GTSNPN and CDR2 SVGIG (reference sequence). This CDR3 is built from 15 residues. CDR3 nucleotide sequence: TGTGCCTGGAGTAACTCGGTGGGGGGTAGTCAGCCCCAGCATTTT. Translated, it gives CAWSNSVGGSQPQHF.

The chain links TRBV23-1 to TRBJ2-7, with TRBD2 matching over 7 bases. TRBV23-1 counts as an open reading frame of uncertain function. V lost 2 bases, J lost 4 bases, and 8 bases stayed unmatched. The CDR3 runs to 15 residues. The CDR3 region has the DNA TGCGCCAGCAGTCAAGGGGAGGGAGAATTTTACGAGCAGTACTTC. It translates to CASSQGEGEFYEQYF.